These T cell receptor beta chains were read from a single sample in a study of CD8 T cells in ankylosing spondylitis. TCRdb fed the 5' RACE reads into MiXCR, producing one record per CDR3 protein. In the table there are under 250,000 distinct CDR3 sequences, roughly a tenth of which are singletons. The sequencing input was blood, either unsorted or a sorted T cell fraction (not recorded which). The receptors were gathered from a male donor with ankylosing spondylitis or in good health (not recorded which). The CDR3 runs from the conserved cysteine through the conserved F or W. D genes are given only for firm matches. Expanded clones are given a class, and other clones once, few, many or no size at all.

j_call | d_call | v_call | clone_size | cdr3_nt | cdr3_aa
TRBJ2-7 | NA | TRBV29-1 | few | TGCAGCGTTGCCCCTGCACAGGCCGAGCAGTACTTC | CSVAPAQAEQYF
TRBJ2-7 | TRBD2 | TRBV5-1 | NA | TGCGCCAGCAGCCCTCCGGCGGGAGGCCTCTCCTACGAGCAGTACTTC | CASSPPAGGLSYEQYF
TRBJ2-3 | NA | TRBV7-8 | many | TGTGCCAGCAGCTCTCGGGCAGATACGCAGTATTTT | CASSSRADTQYF
TRBJ2-7 | TRBD1 | TRBV6-1 | many | TGTGCCAGCAGAGAGGACAGGAGCTCCTACGAGCAGTACTTC | CASREDRSSYEQYF
TRBJ2-5 | NA | TRBV5-1 | NA | TGCGCCAGCAGCTTTCAGATACAAGAGACCCAGTACTTC | CASSFQIQETQYF
TRBJ1-2 | NA | TRBV4-1 | many | TGCGCCAGCAGCCAAGAGCGGACTGCTAACTATGGCTACACCTTC | CASSQERTANYGYTF
TRBJ2-1 | TRBD2 | TRBV6-1 | many | TGTGCCAGCAGGGTTAGCGGGAGGCCCTACAATGAGCAGTTCTTC | CASRVSGRPYNEQFF
TRBJ2-7 | TRBD2 | TRBV29-1 | many | TGCAGCGTGGGGGGACTAGCGGACAAACGCCCCTACGAGCAGTACTTC | CSVGGLADKRPYEQYF
TRBJ2-7 | NA | TRBV12-3/TRBV12-4 | many | TGTGCCAGCAGTTTAGGCCAGGCCAGCTACGAGCAGTACTTC | CASSLGQASYEQYF
TRBJ1-2 | NA | TRBV24-1 | many | TGTGCCACCAGTGATGTCGGACAAGCGGGCTACACCTTC | CATSDVGQAGYTF
TRBJ2-5 | TRBD2 | TRBV5-1 | many | TGCGCCAGCAGCACGGGGACTAGCGGAGAGACCCAGTACTTC | CASSTGTSGETQYF
TRBJ1-2 | NA | TRBV12-3/TRBV12-4 | NA | TGTGCCAGCAGTTTATGGGTGTCTGAAGGCTACACCTTC | CASSLWVSEGYTF
TRBJ2-7 | NA | TRBV5-1 | many | TGCGCCAGCAGCTTGAGTCTGGAAACCGAGCAGTACTTC | CASSLSLETEQYF
TRBJ2-7 | TRBD1 | TRBV28 | few | TGTGCCAGCAGTTTAAAATACAGGGGGCTGTACGAGCAGTACTTC | CASSLKYRGLYEQYF
TRBJ1-2 | NA | TRBV12-3/TRBV12-4 | many | TGTGCCAGCAGTTTGGGGCGCCGGGGGTGGATCTATGGCTACACCTTC | CASSLGRRGWIYGYTF
TRBJ1-5 | TRBD1 | TRBV6-2/TRBV6-3 | NA | TGTGCCAGCAGTAAACAGGGGATTCAGCCCCAGCATTTT | CASSKQGIQPQHF
TRBJ2-3 | NA | TRBV7-9 | few | TGTGCCAGCAGCACCTCAACTAGCAGAAACACAGATACGCAGTATTTT | CASSTSTSRNTDTQYF
TRBJ1-5 | NA | TRBV28 | NA | TGTGCCAGCAACTCCCACAGCCTAAGCAATCAGCCCCAGCATTTT | CASNSHSLSNQPQHF
TRBJ2-1 | NA | TRBV5-1 | many | TGCGCCAGCAGCCTGGAAAAGTCCTACAATGAGCAGTTCTTC | CASSLEKSYNEQFF
TRBJ1-2 | TRBD1 | TRBV5-1 | many | TGCGCCAGCAGCGGTGGACAGGGGAGCTATGGCTACACCTTC | CASSGGQGSYGYTF
TRBJ2-5 | TRBD1 | TRBV12-3/TRBV12-4 | many | TGTGCCAGCAGTGCTGGGACAGGGTGGGGGCAAGAGACCCAGTACTTC | CASSAGTGWGQETQYF
TRBJ1-3 | TRBD1 | TRBV6-1 | many | TGTGCCAGCAGTCTGGACAGGGTCTCTGGAAACACCATATATTTT | CASSLDRVSGNTIYF
TRBJ2-5 | NA | TRBV5-1 | many | TGCGCCAGCAGCTTGCGGTACCAAGAGACCCAGTACTTC | CASSLRYQETQYF
TRBJ2-3 | NA | TRBV12-3/TRBV12-4 | many | TGTGCCAGCAGGGCTCTTAGCTGGCCCACAGATACGCAGTATTTT | CASRALSWPTDTQYF
TRBJ1-2 | NA | TRBV28 | NA | TGTGCCAGCAGTCTCACAGGGCGAAGCTATGGCTACACCTTC | CASSLTGRSYGYTF
TRBJ2-2 | TRBD2 | TRBV11-1 | few | TGTGCCAGCAGCTTACTCTACGCGGGGGGTGTCACCGGGGAGCTGTTTTTT | CASSLLYAGGVTGELFF
TRBJ2-7 | NA | TRBV7-8 | many | TGTGCCAGCAGCCTAAGGACACTTTACGAGCAGTACTTC | CASSLRTLYEQYF
TRBJ1-2 | NA | TRBV29-1 | many | TGCAGCGTGCCTCATAGGGACCGCAACTATGGCTACACCTTC | CSVPHRDRNYGYTF
TRBJ2-7 | NA | TRBV29-1 | many | TGCAGCGTTGAAGGGGGATTCCCCCCCTACGAGCAGTACTTC | CSVEGGFPPYEQYF